This T cell receptor beta chain was identified during a study of blood T cells in healthy people across ages. Sample-barcoded 5' priming and a J-beta primer mix drove a second PCR of 7 to 11 cycles. TCRdb reprocessed the 5' RACE reads via MiXCR and lists one record per CDR3 protein. This sample carries almost 800,000 distinct CDR3 sequences, about three fifths of them seen once, and the ten largest clones take approximately 21%. V lost 3 bases and J lost 3; bases outside the gene matches: 3. The CDR3 extends over 13 amino acids. Germline loops: CDR1 SQVTM, CDR2 ANQGSEA. The TCR was taken from a man aged 25-45 years in good health. The chain carries TRBV29-1 and TRBJ2-3; 7 nucleotides match TRBD1. The source material was blood. Here the CDR3 DNA reads TGCAGCGTTGAGACAGGGCTGACAGATACGCAGTATTTT. Translated: CSVETGLTDTQYF.